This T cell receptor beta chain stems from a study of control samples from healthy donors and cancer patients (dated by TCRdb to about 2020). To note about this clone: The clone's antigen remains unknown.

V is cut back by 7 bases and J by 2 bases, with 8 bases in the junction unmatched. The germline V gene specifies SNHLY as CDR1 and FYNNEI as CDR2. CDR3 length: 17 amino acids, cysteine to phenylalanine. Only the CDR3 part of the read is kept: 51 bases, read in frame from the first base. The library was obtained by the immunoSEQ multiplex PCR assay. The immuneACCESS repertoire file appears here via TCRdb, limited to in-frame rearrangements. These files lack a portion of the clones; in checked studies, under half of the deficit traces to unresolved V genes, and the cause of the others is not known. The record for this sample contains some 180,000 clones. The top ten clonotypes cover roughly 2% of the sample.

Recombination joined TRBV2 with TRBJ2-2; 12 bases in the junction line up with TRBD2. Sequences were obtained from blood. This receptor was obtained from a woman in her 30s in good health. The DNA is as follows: TGTGCCAGCATTAAGACTAGCGGGGGCCCTAACACCGGGGAGCTGTTTTTT. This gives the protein CASIKTSGGPNTGELFF. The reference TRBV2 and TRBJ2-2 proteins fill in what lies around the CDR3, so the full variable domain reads EPEVTQTPSHQVTQMGQEVILRCVPISNHLYFYWYRQILGQKVEFLVSFYNNEISEKSEIFDDQFSVERPDGSNFTLKIRSTKLEDSAMYFCASIKTSGGPNTGELFFGEGSRLTVL.